This T cell receptor (beta chain) was sequenced for a study of blood T cell repertoires in COVID-19. For the study at large: Samples of COVID-19 (acute and convalescent) were obtained from the United States, Italy and Spain. Sources were T cells, B-cell-depleted T cells, or PBMCs; the material itself was cDNA or gDNA.

The V gene end was trimmed by 5 bases and the J gene end by 4 bases; junction bases not matched to a gene: 12. Germline CDR1 is SGHTA and CDR2 is FQGTGA. The CDR3 covers 16 residues. The assay was immunoSEQ multiplex PCR, and TCRdb's table has in-frame clones only and misses some. Of about 160,000 clones detected, approximately 80% appear once; the ten largest clones hold roughly a tenth. The chain couples TRBV7-3 to TRBJ2-3, with 7 positions matching TRBD2. The sequencing sample was made of peripheral blood. The receptor comes from a human donor in a cohort sampled during active COVID-19. The CDR3: CASSPWPAGSPDTQYF. The CDR3 bases are TGTGCCAGCAGCCCATGGCCAGCGGGATCACCAGATACGCAGTATTTT.